This T cell receptor beta chain appears in the sequencing data of a study of T cells in Graves' hyperthyroidism and ophthalmopathy. Whole-study results and caveats: Ophthalmopathy was told apart from stable hyperthyroidism by a 13 V-J model. The model forecast ophthalmopathy, anticipating it by a median about six months before onset. Among clonotypes expanded in thyroid above 0.001, most were also found in blood.

This clonotype was recorded many times. The antigen remains unidentified. The CDR3 covers 11 residues. V shed 0 bases and J shed 3 bases, with 2 bases lying between them. CDR1 and CDR2 (germline): GTSNPN, SVGIG (reference sequence). Regions amplified from RNA transcripts were the TCR beta CDR3 regions. The HTBI primer set drove a first-round RT-PCR of the TCR CDR3. TCRdb itself ran the multiplex PCR reads through MiXCR, one entry per CDR3 protein. The table records under 550,000 distinct CDR3 sequences, about 20% of them present only once. Patients with ophthalmopathy all had a Clinical Activity Score of at least 3, a NOSPECS grade of at least 4 and duration under 3 months.

The chain joins TRBV30 to TRBJ1-1; D ambiguous. This receptor was identified in a man aged 40-49 years with Graves' ophthalmopathy. The material sequenced was blood. The CDR3: CAWSVYTEAFF. Written as DNA, the CDR3 is TGTGCCTGGAGTGTGTACACTGAAGCTTTCTTT.